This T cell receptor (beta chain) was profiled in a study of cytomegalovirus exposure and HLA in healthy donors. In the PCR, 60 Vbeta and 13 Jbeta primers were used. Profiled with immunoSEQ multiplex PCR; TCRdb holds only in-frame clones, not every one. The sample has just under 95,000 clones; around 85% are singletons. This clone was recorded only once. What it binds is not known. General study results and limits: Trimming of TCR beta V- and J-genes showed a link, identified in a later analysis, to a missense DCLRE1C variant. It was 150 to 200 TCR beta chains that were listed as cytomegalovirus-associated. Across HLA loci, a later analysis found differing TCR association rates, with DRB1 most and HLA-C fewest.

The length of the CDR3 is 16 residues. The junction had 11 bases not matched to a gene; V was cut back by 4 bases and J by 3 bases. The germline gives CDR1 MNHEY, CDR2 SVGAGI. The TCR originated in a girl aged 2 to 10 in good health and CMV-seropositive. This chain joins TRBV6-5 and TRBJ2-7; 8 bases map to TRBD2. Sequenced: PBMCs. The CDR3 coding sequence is TGTGCCAGCAGTTTAGGTACGGCTAGCGGGCGCTACGAGCAGTACTTC. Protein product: CASSLGTASGRYEQYF.